This T cell receptor beta chain emerged from a study of graft-versus-host responses after intestinal transplantation. Trimming pared 4 bases from V and 3 bases from J, leaving 16 bases between. The CDR3 is 17 amino acids. Germline V gene lookup returns CDR1 MRHNA and CDR2 SNTAGT. Study outcomes and limitations: Detected in recipient marrow were GvH clones, some of which were first observed in ileum or blood.

The assay was immunoSEQ multiplex PCR, and TCRdb's table has in-frame clones only and misses some. The sample carries about 73,000 clones, 85% to 90% recorded once. Turning to this clone: Its target is unknown.

The genes are TRBV6-4 and TRBJ2-6, with D tentatively TRBD1 (6 bases). This TCR was sampled from a human donor who was the organ donor for an intestinal transplant. Sample: unstimulated CD8+ T cells sorted from spleen or lymph node cells, taken before transplant. The CDR3 nucleotides read TGTGCCAGCAGTGCCGGCGAGGGGGTGAATGGGGCCAACGTCCTGACTTTC. This encodes CASSAGEGVNGANVLTF.